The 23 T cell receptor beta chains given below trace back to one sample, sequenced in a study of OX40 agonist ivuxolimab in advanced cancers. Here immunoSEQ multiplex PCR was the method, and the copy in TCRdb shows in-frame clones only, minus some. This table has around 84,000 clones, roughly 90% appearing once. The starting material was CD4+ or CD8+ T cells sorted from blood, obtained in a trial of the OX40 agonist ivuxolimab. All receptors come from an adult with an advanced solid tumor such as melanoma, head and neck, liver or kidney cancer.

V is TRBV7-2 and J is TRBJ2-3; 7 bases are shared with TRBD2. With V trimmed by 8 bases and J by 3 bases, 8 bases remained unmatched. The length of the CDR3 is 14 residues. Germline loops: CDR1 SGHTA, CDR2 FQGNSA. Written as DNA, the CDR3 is TGTGCCAGCGGGACGGGAGGCGCTACAGATACGCAGTATTTT. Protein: CASGTGGATDTQYF.

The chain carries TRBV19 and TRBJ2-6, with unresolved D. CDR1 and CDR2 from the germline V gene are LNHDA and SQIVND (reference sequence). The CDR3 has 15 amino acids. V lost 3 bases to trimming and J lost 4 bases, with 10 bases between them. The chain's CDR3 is CASSIGVAGANVLTF. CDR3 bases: TGTGCCAGTAGTATTGGGGTAGCCGGGGCCAACGTCCTGACTTTC.

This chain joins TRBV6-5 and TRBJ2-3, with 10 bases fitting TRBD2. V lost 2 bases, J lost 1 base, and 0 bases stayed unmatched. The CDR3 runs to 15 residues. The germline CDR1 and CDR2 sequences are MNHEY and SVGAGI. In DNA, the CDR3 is TGTGCCAGCAGTTACGGACTAGCGGGCACAGATACGCAGTATTTT. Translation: CASSYGLAGTDTQYF.

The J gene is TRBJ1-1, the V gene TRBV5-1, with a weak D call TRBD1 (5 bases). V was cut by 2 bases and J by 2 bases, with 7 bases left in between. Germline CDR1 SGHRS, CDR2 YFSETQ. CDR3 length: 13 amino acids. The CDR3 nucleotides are TGCGCCAGCAGCTTCGACAGTAACACTGAAGCTTTCTTT. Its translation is CASSFDSNTEAFF.

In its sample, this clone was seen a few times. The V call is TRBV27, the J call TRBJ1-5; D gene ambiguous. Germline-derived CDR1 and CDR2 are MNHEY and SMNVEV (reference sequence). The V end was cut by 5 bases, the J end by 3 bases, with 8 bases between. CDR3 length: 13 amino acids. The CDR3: CASSARDNQPQHF. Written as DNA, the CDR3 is TGTGCCAGCAGTGCCCGAGACAATCAGCCCCAGCATTTT.

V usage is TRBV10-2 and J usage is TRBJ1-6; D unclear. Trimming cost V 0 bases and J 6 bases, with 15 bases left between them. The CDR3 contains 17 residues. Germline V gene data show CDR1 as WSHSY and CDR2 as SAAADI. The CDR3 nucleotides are TGCGCCAGCAGTGAGTCTTTCTCCGGCCATACTAATTCACCCCTCCACTTT. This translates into CASSESFSGHTNSPLHF.

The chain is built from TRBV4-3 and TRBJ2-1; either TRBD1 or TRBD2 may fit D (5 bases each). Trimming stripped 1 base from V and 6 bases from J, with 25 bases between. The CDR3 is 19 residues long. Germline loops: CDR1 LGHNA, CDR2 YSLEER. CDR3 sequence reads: CASSQAPALQGRGGNEQFF. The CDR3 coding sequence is TGCGCCAGCAGCCAAGCGCCTGCTTTGCAGGGCCGGGGTGGCAATGAGCAGTTCTTC.

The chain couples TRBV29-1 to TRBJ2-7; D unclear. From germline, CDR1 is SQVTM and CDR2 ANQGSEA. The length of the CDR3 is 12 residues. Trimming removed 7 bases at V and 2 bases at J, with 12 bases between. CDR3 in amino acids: CSAILATYEQYF. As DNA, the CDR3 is TGCAGCGCTATATTAGCTACCTACGAGCAGTACTTC.

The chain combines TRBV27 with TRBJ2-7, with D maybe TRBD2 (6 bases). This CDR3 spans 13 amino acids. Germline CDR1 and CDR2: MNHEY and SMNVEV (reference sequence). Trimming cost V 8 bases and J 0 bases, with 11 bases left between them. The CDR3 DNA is TGTGCCAGCCAATCTAGCGCCTCCTACGAGCAGTACTTC. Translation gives CASQSSASYEQYF.

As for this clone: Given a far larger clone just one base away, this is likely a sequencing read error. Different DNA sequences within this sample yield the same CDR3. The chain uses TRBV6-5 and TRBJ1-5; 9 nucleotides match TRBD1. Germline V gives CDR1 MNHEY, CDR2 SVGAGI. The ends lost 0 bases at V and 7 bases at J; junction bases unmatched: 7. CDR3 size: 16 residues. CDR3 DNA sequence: TGTGCCAGCAGTTACTCGACGGACAGGGGAGGGCAGCCCCAGCATTTT. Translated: CASSYSTDRGGQPQHF.

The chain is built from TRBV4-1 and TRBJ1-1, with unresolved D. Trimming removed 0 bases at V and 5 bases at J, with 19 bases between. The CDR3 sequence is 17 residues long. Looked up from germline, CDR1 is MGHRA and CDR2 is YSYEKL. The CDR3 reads CASSQDWMEERRTEAFF. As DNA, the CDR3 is TGCGCCAGCAGCCAAGATTGGATGGAGGAGAGGAGGACTGAAGCTTTCTTT.

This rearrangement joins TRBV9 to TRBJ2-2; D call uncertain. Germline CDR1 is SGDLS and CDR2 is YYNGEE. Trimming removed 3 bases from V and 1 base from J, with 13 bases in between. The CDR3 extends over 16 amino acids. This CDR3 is CASSAFLGLNTGELFF. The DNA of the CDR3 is TGTGCCAGCAGCGCCTTCCTCGGGTTGAACACCGGGGAGCTGTTTTTT.

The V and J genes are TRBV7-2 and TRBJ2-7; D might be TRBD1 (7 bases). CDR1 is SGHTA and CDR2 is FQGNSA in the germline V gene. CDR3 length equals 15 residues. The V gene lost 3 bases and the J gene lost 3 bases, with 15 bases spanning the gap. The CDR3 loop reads CASSFGGGAFYEQYF. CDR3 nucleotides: TGTGCCAGCAGCTTTGGAGGGGGCGCCTTCTACGAGCAGTACTTC.

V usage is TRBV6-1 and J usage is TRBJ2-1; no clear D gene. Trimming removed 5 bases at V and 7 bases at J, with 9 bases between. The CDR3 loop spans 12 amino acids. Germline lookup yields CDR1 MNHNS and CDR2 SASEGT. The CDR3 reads CASSLRINEQFF. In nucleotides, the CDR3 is TGTGCCAGCAGTCTCCGGATTAATGAGCAGTTCTTC.

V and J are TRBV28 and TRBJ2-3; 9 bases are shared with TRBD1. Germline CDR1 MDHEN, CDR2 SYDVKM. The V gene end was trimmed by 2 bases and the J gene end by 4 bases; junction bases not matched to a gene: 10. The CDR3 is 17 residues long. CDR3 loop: CASSLMGTGYVADTQYF. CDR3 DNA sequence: TGTGCCAGCAGTTTAATGGGGACAGGGTACGTGGCAGATACGCAGTATTTT.

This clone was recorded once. The CDR3 loop reads CASSSGQKTQYF. CDR3 DNA: TGTGCCAGTAGTTCCGGTCAGAAGACCCAGTACTTC. The J gene is TRBJ2-5, the V gene TRBV19; D remains ambiguous. The V and J ends lost 5 bases and 6 bases respectively, with 10 bases between them. The CDR3 has 12 residues. The germline gives CDR1 LNHDA, CDR2 SQIVND (reference sequence).

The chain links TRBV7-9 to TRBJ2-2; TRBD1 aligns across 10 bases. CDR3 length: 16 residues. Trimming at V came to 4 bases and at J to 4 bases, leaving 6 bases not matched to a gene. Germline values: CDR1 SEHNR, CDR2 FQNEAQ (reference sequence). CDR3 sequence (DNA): TGTGCCAGCAGCTACCGGGACAGGGGACCCACCGGGGAGCTGTTTTTT. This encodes CASSYRDRGPTGELFF.

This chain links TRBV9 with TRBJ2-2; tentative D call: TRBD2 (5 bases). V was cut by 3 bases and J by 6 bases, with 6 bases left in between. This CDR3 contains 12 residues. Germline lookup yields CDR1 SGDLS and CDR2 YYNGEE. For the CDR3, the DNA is TGTGCCAGCAGCGGTAGCGCCGGGGAGCTGTTTTTT. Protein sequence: CASSGSAGELFF.

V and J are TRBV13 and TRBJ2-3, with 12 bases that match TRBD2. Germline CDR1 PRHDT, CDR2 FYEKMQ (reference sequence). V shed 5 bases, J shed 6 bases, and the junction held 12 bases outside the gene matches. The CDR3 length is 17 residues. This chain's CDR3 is CASSALAGGPIRDTQYF. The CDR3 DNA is TGTGCCAGCAGCGCGCTAGCGGGGGGGCCTATTAGGGATACGCAGTATTTT.

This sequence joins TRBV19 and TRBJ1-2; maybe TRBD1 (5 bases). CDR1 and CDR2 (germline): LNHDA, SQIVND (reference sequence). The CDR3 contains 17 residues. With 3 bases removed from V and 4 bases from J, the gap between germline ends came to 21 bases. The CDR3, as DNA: TGTGCCAGTAGTATTTTCGACGGTCGGGACGGTGTCTATGGCTACACCTTC. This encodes CASSIFDGRDGVYGYTF.

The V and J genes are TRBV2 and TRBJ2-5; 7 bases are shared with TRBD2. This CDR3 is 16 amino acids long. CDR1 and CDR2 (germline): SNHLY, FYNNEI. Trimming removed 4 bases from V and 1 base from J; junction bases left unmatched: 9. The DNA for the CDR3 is TGTGCCAGCAGTGGCCCAGCGGGGAGTTCCCAAGAGACCCAGTACTTC. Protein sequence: CASSGPAGSSQETQYF.

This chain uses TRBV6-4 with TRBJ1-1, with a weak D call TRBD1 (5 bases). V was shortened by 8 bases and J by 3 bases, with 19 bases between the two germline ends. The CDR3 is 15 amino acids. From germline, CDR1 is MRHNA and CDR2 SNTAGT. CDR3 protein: CASDNLTGADTEAFF. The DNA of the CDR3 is TGTGCCAGCGACAACCTAACCGGGGCTGACACTGAAGCTTTCTTT.

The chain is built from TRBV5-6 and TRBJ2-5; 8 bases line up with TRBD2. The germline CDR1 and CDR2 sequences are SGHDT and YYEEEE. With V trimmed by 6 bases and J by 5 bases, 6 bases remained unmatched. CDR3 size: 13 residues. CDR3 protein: CASTRGGTETQYF. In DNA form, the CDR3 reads TGTGCCAGCACCCGGGGGGGGACGGAGACCCAGTACTTC.